This entry features one TCR beta chain sequence. This clonotype was found a few times. There is no known antigen for this receptor. No quality values exist for individual bases; no much larger clone is one base distant. These data belong to a study of early T cells in non-severe SARS-CoV-2 infection (dated by TCRdb to the early 2020s). Describing the broader study: Because TCR sequencing was done on bulk RNA from unsorted whole blood, the alpha and beta chains could not be paired. Overall study results and their limits: VDJdb matching was skewed toward anti-spike CD8 responses and likely underestimated virus-specific expansions by missing private and CD4 specificities.

The CDR3 measures 12 amino acids from cysteine to phenylalanine. The CDR3 DNA has 36 bases and is translated from base 1. V and J lose 10 bases and 5 bases, and a span of 14 bases separates them. According to the germline V gene, CDR1 reads WSHSY and CDR2 reads SAAADI. The library relied on 5' RACE. The instrument given in TCRdb is NextSeq 500. Unique molecular identifiers were attached to individual cDNA molecules in the TCR library protocol so that sequencing error and PCR bias could be corrected. Sequencing covered both TCR alpha and beta chains, and within each sample the abundances of alpha and beta sequences were tightly co-correlated. In the authors' own workflow: Decombinator V4 was used to annotate TCR sequences for V gene, J gene and CDR3. Expanded TCRs were defined as changing significantly between any two time points under a Poisson model with p below 0.0001. TCR abundances were normalised to the total number of TCRs sequenced in each sample and reported as counts per million. MAIT TCRs were defined by TRAV1-2 paired with TRAJ12, TRAJ20 or TRAJ33, and iNKT TCRs by TRAV10 paired with TRAJ18. A search of VDJdb, accessed on 1 November 2021, was run for TCRs annotated to CMV, EBV and SARS-CoV-2, with TCRs annotated for multiple antigens excluded. TCRdb applied fastp at Q25 and MiXCR to the public reads, then kept only in-frame beta chains. One record per CDR3 amino acid sequence lists the most common genes and DNA. In this record, the V and J calls reflect TCRdb's handling and not the investigators' own analysis. The sample records roughly 54,000 distinct CDR3 sequences, roughly 7.1% of which are singletons. About 11% of the sample lies in the top ten.

Set within a cohort of healthcare workers in London, UK, this nested case-control study involved weekly PCR testing of nasopharyngeal swabs along with blood sampling. Between 23 and 31 March 2020, the week of the UK lockdown, healthcare workers were enrolled and then followed up weekly for as long as 16 weeks. This clonotype was obtained from an adult who was a healthcare worker with PCR-confirmed SARS-CoV-2 infection or an uninfected control (not recorded which). The material was whole blood, obtained at baseline. Recombination linked TRBV10-2 to TRBJ2-5; TRBD2 is a possible D gene, resting on 5 matching bases. The DNA reads TGCGCCACCACCGGACTGCGGGAGACCCAGTACTTC. The encoded protein is CATTGLRETQYF.